These 29 T cell receptor beta chains were sequenced from one sample in a study of blood T cell repertoires in COVID-19. Sequencing was performed with immunoSEQ multiplex PCR; in TCRdb, only in-frame clones are kept and a portion is missing. The table shows some 29,000 clones, with roughly nine tenths occurring only once. Sequencing input: peripheral blood. These receptors were collected from a human donor in a cohort sampled during active COVID-19.

The chain carries TRBV5-1 and TRBJ1-2; D ambiguous. Germline V CDR1 and CDR2: SGHRS, YFSETQ. The CDR3 extends over 13 amino acids. Trimming pared 0 bases from V and 8 bases from J, leaving 11 bases between. CDR3 DNA: TGCGCCAGCAGCTTGGCGGTTCGAGGCGGCTACACCTTC. Translated: CASSLAVRGGYTF.

This clone showed up just once. The chain has TRBV4-1 and TRBJ2-7; 7 positions agree with TRBD1. CDR1 and CDR2 (germline): MGHRA, YSYEKL. The junction had 6 bases not matched to a gene; V was cut back by 0 bases and J by 7 bases. CDR3 length: 14 residues. In DNA form, the CDR3 reads TGCGCCAGCAGCCAAGACGCATCAGGGGGAGAGCAGTACTTC. It translates to CASSQDASGGEQYF.

The chain is built from TRBV6-6 and TRBJ1-2; TRBD1 aligns across 9 bases. Germline V gene lookup returns CDR1 MNHNY and CDR2 SVGAGI (reference sequence). V shed 4 bases and J 8 bases; nucleotides not matched to a gene: 14. The CDR3 runs to 16 residues. CDR3 DNA sequence: TGTGCCAGCAGTTTCGCCGTACCCGGGACAGGGAACGGCTACACCTTC. Translated: CASSFAVPGTGNGYTF.

The chain combines TRBV5-6 with TRBJ2-6, with 7 positions matching TRBD1. The V segment lost 1 base and the J segment 4 bases; nucleotides outside the gene matches: 2. Germline loops: CDR1 SGHDT, CDR2 YYEEEE. There are 15 residues in the CDR3. The CDR3 DNA sequence: TGTGCCAGCAGCTTGAGGGGGCCCGGGGCCAACGTCCTGACTTTC. Its translation is CASSLRGPGANVLTF.

The chain couples TRBV3-1 (or the pseudogene TRBV3-2) to TRBJ1-3, with TRBD1 identical over 7 bases. The CDR3 totals 17 residues. Looked up from germline, CDR1 is LGHDT and CDR2 is YNNKEL (reference sequence). V was pared by 2 bases and J by 0 bases, with 7 bases of the junction left unmatched. The CDR3 loop is CASSQPRDRGSGNTIYF. DNA of the CDR3: TGTGCCAGCAGCCAACCCCGGGACAGAGGCTCTGGAAACACCATATATTTT.

The chain combines TRBV4-3 with TRBJ1-2; 7 bases are shared with TRBD1. CDR3 size: 15 residues. Trimming removed 0 bases from V and 8 bases from J; junction bases left unmatched: 9. The germline V gene has CDR1 LGHNA and CDR2 YSLEER. CDR3 residues: CASSQDGRGAYGYTF. CDR3 in DNA: TGCGCCAGCAGCCAAGACGGCAGGGGGGCCTACGGCTACACCTTC.

This clone was recorded a few times. The gene calls are TRBV2 and TRBJ1-5, with D hard to call. In germline, CDR1 is SNHLY, CDR2 FYNNEI. The CDR3 runs 13 residues. V gave up 4 bases and J gave up 3 bases, with 7 bases separating them. The CDR3 region has the DNA TGTGCCAGCAGTGTGACTCACAATCAGCCCCAGCATTTT. It specifies CASSVTHNQPQHF. Based on the CDR3 plus reference TRBV2 and TRBJ1-5, the full variable domain is EPEVTQTPSHQVTQMGQEVILRCVPISNHLYFYWYRQILGQKVEFLVSFYNNEISEKSEIFDDQFSVERPDGSNFTLKIRSTKLEDSAMYFCASSVTHNQPQHFGDGTRLSIL.

CDR3 nucleotides: TGTGCCAGCAGGCCGACAGCTTCGAACGGGGAGCTGTTTTTT. Residues: CASRPTASNGELFF. This chain connects TRBV7-6 to TRBJ2-2; D possibly corresponds to TRBD1 (5 bases). Per germline, CDR1 SGHVS and CDR2 FNYEAQ. Trimming cost V 6 bases and J 7 bases, with 15 bases left between them. The CDR3 consists of 14 residues.

The chain links TRBV3-1 (or the pseudogene TRBV3-2) to TRBJ1-6; D possibly corresponds to TRBD1 (5 bases). Germline V gives CDR1 LGHDT, CDR2 YNNKEL (reference sequence). Trimming pared 2 bases from V and 14 bases from J, leaving 10 bases between. CDR3 length equals 12 residues. Here the CDR3 reads CASSQLDSTLHF. The CDR3, as DNA: TGTGCCAGCAGCCAACTCGACAGTACCCTCCACTTT.

The genes are TRBV14 and TRBJ2-1; tentative D call: TRBD2 (6 bases). Trimming shortened V by 2 bases and J by 13 bases, and 15 bases separated the two germline ends. This CDR3 is built from 13 residues. CDR1 is SGHDN, CDR2 FVKESK, per germline. The CDR3 DNA reads TGTGCCAGCAGCCAAACCCCGGTGGGGGGTCAGTTCTTC. Encoded protein: CASSQTPVGGQFF.

V usage is TRBV19 and J usage is TRBJ2-3, with 11 bases identical to TRBD2. The germline V gene has CDR1 LNHDA and CDR2 SQIVND (reference sequence). CDR3 length: 15 residues. V trimming: 6 bases; J trimming: 1 base; junction bases outside the gene matches: 3. CDR3 sequence: CASSGTSGRTDTQYF. The CDR3 nucleotides read TGTGCCAGTAGCGGGACTAGCGGCCGCACAGATACGCAGTATTTT.

This clone was seen a single time. The V and J genes are TRBV5-4 and TRBJ2-3, with D possibly TRBD1 on 6 matching bases. Germline-derived CDR1 and CDR2 are SGHNT and YYREEE (reference sequence). This CDR3 contains 14 residues. The germline V and J ends were trimmed by 0 bases and 7 bases, with 12 bases remaining between them. The CDR3 nucleotides are TGTGCCAGCAGCTTGGAGCAGGGGCGACATACGCAGTATTTT. Protein: CASSLEQGRHTQYF. Full variable domain (remainder filled in from reference TRBV5-4 and TRBJ2-3): ETGVTQSPTHLIKTRGQQVTLRCSSQSGHNTVSWYQQALGQGPQFIFQYYREEENGRGNFPPRFSGLQFPNYSSELNVNALELDDSALYLCASSLEQGRHTQYFGPGTRLTVL.

V and J are TRBV28 and TRBJ2-3; TRBD2 agrees at 11 bases. CDR3 length equals 14 residues. With V trimmed by 6 bases and J by 5 bases, 4 bases remained unmatched. CDR1 is MDHEN, CDR2 SYDVKM, per germline. As DNA, the CDR3 is TGTGCCAGCAGATTTAGCGGGGGGGGAGATACGCAGTATTTT. Encoded protein: CASRFSGGGDTQYF.

V is TRBV7-9 and J is TRBJ2-5; 7 nucleotides match TRBD1. This CDR3 region has 15 residues. Unmatched junction bases numbered 11, after V lost 5 bases and J lost 5 bases. Germline V gene data show CDR1 as SEHNR and CDR2 as FQNEAQ (reference sequence). As DNA, the CDR3 is TGTGCCAGCAGCCCACGACAGGGCTCCGGGGAGACCCAGTACTTC. Translating it yields CASSPRQGSGETQYF.

This chain links TRBV3-1 (or the pseudogene TRBV3-2) with TRBJ2-6; TRBD2 aligns across 9 bases. The CDR3 has 18 amino acids. Germline lookup yields CDR1 LGHDT and CDR2 YNNKEL (reference sequence). The J segment lost 0 bases and the V segment lost 4 bases, leaving 7 bases of the junction unmatched. CDR3 sequence: CASSRLTSGISGANVLTF. CDR3 in DNA: TGTGCCAGCAGCCGCCTGACTAGCGGAATCTCTGGGGCCAACGTCCTGACTTTC.

V usage is TRBV7-8 and J usage is TRBJ1-5; D might be TRBD1 (5 bases). Germline CDR1 SGHVS, CDR2 FQNEAQ. V was shortened by 5 bases and J by 4 bases, with 21 bases between the two germline ends. The CDR3 loop spans 17 amino acids. This chain's CDR3 is CASSPLSIGQPNQPQHF. Here the CDR3 DNA reads TGTGCCAGCAGCCCACTTTCAATCGGACAACCGAATCAGCCCCAGCATTTT. The entire variable domain, with the rest obtained from reference TRBV7-8 and TRBJ1-5, is as follows: GAGVSQSPRYKVAKRGQDVALRCDPISGHVSLFWYQQALGQGPEFLTYFQNEAQLDKSGLPSDRFFAERPEGSVSTLKIQRTQQEDSAVYLCASSPLSIGQPNQPQHFGDGTRLSIL.

The CDR3 is CASSLALTGTSTDTQYF. The CDR3 nucleotides read TGTGCCAGCAGCTTGGCTTTGACAGGGACTAGCACAGATACGCAGTATTTT. This chain joins TRBV5-6 and TRBJ2-3, with D possibly being TRBD1 (7 bases). V was trimmed by 0 bases and J by 0 bases, leaving 14 bases between them. In germline, CDR1 is SGHDT, CDR2 YYEEEE. The CDR3 totals 17 residues.

The chain uses TRBV25-1 and TRBJ1-2; D is possibly TRBD1 (5 bases). The CDR3 length is 14 residues. V was shortened by 1 base and J by 5 bases, with 11 bases between the two germline ends. Per germline, CDR1 MGHDK and CDR2 SYGVNS. The DNA of the CDR3 is TGTGCCAGCAGTGAATTGCAGGGCCCGTATGGCTACACCTTC. This encodes CASSELQGPYGYTF.

The genes are TRBV18 and TRBJ2-7, with 7 bases lining up with TRBD1. Germline CDR1 is KGHSH and CDR2 is LQKENI. Trimming removed 1 base from V and 6 bases from J; junction bases left unmatched: 6. This CDR3 is 14 amino acids long. The CDR3 sequence: CASSPQGAMSEQYF. Written as DNA, the CDR3 is TGTGCCAGCTCACCACAGGGGGCAATGAGCGAGCAGTACTTC. Variable domain in full (rest from reference TRBV18 and TRBJ2-7): NAGVMQNPRHLVRRRGQEARLRCSPMKGHSHVYWYRQLPEEGLKFMVYLQKENIIDESGMPKERFSAEFPKEGPSILRIQQVVRGDSAAYFCASSPQGAMSEQYFGPGTRLTVT.

The genes are TRBV29-1 and TRBJ2-3, with 8 positions matching TRBD2. Losses at the gene ends were 6 bases for V and 2 bases for J; bases not matched to a gene: 4. The CDR3 totals 13 residues. CDR1 and CDR2 (germline): SQVTM, ANQGSEA. The chain's CDR3 is CSVKRGPTDTQYF. The CDR3 coding sequence is TGCAGCGTCAAGCGGGGGCCCACAGATACGCAGTATTTT.

This clone was found once. The rearrangement uses TRBV7-9 and TRBJ2-3, with D possibly being TRBD1 (5 bases). The CDR3 totals 14 residues. Germline CDR1 and CDR2: SEHNR and FQNEAQ (reference sequence). The V end was cut by 3 bases, the J end by 0 bases, with 7 bases between. The CDR3 sequence: CASSLWGSTDTQYF. CDR3 in DNA: TGTGCCAGCAGCTTGTGGGGCAGCACAGATACGCAGTATTTT.

The V and J genes are TRBV19 and TRBJ1-1; D call uncertain. Germline V CDR1 and CDR2: LNHDA, SQIVND (reference sequence). Trimming shortened V by 3 bases and J by 1 base, and 12 bases separated the two germline ends. The CDR3 loop spans 15 amino acids. The CDR3 reads CASSMGRGANTEAFF. DNA for the CDR3: TGTGCCAGTAGTATGGGTCGGGGAGCGAACACTGAAGCTTTCTTT.

This clone was seen more than once but under ten times. This sequence joins TRBV9 and TRBJ2-7; maybe TRBD2 (5 bases). The CDR3 covers 16 residues. V gave up 1 base and J gave up 2 bases, with 16 bases separating them. Germline loops: CDR1 SGDLS, CDR2 YYNGEE. The DNA of the CDR3 is TGTGCCAGCAGCGTACGCTCGGAGGCGTCCACCTACGAGCAGTACTTC. It codes for CASSVRSEASTYEQYF.

A note on this clone: Additional DNA sequences in this sample encode the identical CDR3. V usage is TRBV7-2 and J usage is TRBJ2-1, with 9 bases aligning to TRBD2. With V trimmed by 0 bases and J by 0 bases, 6 bases remained unmatched. This CDR3 region has 18 residues. Germline V CDR1 and CDR2: SGHTA, FQGNSA. CDR3 loop: CASSLAASGGSSYNEQFF. As DNA, the CDR3 is TGTGCCAGCAGCTTAGCGGCGAGCGGGGGGAGCTCCTACAATGAGCAGTTCTTC. Full variable domain (remainder filled in from reference TRBV7-2 and TRBJ2-1): GAGVSQSPSNKVTEKGKDVELRCDPISGHTALYWYRQSLGQGLEFLIYFQGNSAPDKSGLPSDRFSAERTGGSVSTLTIQRTQQEDSAVYLCASSLAASGGSSYNEQFFGPGTRLTVL.

The chain has TRBV30 and TRBJ2-7; possible D gene TRBD1, 7 bases. CDR1 GTSNPN and CDR2 SVGIG come from the germline V gene (reference sequence). The CDR3 sequence is 11 residues long. V lost 2 bases and J lost 10, with 12 bases in between. Written as DNA, the CDR3 is TGTGCCTGGAGTTCAGGGGGGAATCAGTACTTC. Residues: CAWSSGGNQYF. The whole variable domain, filled in from reference TRBV30 and TRBJ2-7, reads SQTIHQWPATLVQPVGSPLSLECTVEGTSNPNLYWYRQAAGRGLQLLFYSVGIGQISSEVPQNLSASRPQDRQFILSSKKLLLSDSGFYLCAWSSGGNQYFGPGTRLTVT.

The chain uses TRBV5-5 and TRBJ2-7, with 7 bases lining up with TRBD1. V shed 2 bases and J 1 base; nucleotides not matched to a gene: 0. The CDR3 is 13 residues long. Germline lookup yields CDR1 SGHKS and CDR2 YYEKEE (reference sequence). The CDR3 coding sequence is TGTGCCAGCAGCTTACAGGGGTCCTACGAGCAGTACTTC. Encoded protein: CASSLQGSYEQYF.

The DNA for the CDR3 is TGTGCCAGTAGTCTCAGACAGACAAATAATTCACCCCTCCACTTT. Translating it yields CASSLRQTNNSPLHF. V gene TRBV19 combines with J gene TRBJ1-6; perhaps TRBD1 as D (5 bases). Germline lookup yields CDR1 LNHDA and CDR2 SQIVND (reference sequence). V lost 5 bases and J 5 bases, leaving 13 bases between the germline ends. This CDR3 spans 15 amino acids.

The gene calls are TRBV30 and TRBJ2-1, with TRBD2 matching 8 bases. This CDR3 is 14 amino acids long. The V gene end was trimmed by 5 bases and the J gene end by 2 bases; junction bases not matched to a gene: 5. In germline, CDR1 is GTSNPN, CDR2 SVGIG (reference sequence). For the CDR3, the DNA is TGTGCCTGGCTAACTAGCGGACCCTACAATGAGCAGTTCTTC. Translation: CAWLTSGPYNEQFF.

The chain is built from TRBV4-1 and TRBJ2-7, with unresolved D. Germline V lookup: CDR1 MGHRA, CDR2 YSYEKL. The V gene lost 0 bases and the J gene lost 3 bases, with 3 bases spanning the gap. There are 12 residues in the CDR3. The CDR3 spells CASSQDSYEQYF. The CDR3 DNA sequence: TGCGCCAGCAGCCAAGACAGCTACGAGCAGTACTTC.